This T cell receptor (beta chain) comes out of a study of molecular identifiers for immune sequencing clone quantification. Study overall: Replicate experiments divided RNA from about 19,000 or 110,000 naive CD8 cells into five parts and sequenced four.

This clonotype was counted only a few times. Bulk libraries came from a prior protocol with listed TCR primers. TCRdb reanalysed the PCR reads using MiXCR and keeps one entry per CDR3 protein. The sample lists approximately 680,000 distinct CDR3 sequences, around 25% seen once, with 0.6% to 0.9% in the top ten. The sample was naive CD8+ T cells from blood, with Jurkat cell RNA spiked in. Described subset: FACS-sorted CD8+CD4-CCR7+CD45RA+ naive T cells. The receptor's source is a human donor in good health. Some libraries in this study had Jurkat cell RNA spiked in.

CDR3 DNA: TGCGCCAGCAGTCAATCGGAAGGAATCGCAACTAATGAAAAACTGTTTTTT. Translation: CASSQSEGIATNEKLFF. J is TRBJ1-4 and V is TRBV23-1; D unclear. TRBV23-1 is assigned to the ORF class and has an uncertain function. The CDR3 spans 17 residues. Between the trimmed V and J ends, which lost 0 bases and 0 bases, there was a span of 11 bases.